The 7 T cell receptor beta chains below come from one sample, sequenced in a study of cytotoxic CD8 clonotypes in ibrutinib-treated CLL. Sequencing used immunoSEQ multiplex PCR; TCRdb keeps in-frame clones, though not all of them. Among approximately 45,000 clones listed, over 60% were seen once. Sample: PBMCs, taken after 12 months of ibrutinib treatment. These receptor sequences come from a human donor with chronic lymphocytic leukemia.

This chain connects TRBV28 to TRBJ2-7; D is perhaps TRBD2 (6 bases). The V gene's germline CDR1 is MDHEN and CDR2 SYDVKM. The CDR3 has 12 amino acids. Trimming removed 6 bases from V and 6 bases from J, with 12 bases in between. CDR3 residues: CASSRGLSEQYF. In nucleotides, the CDR3 is TGTGCCAGCAGCCGGGGACTGTCCGAGCAGTACTTC.

The V and J genes are TRBV6-1 and TRBJ2-1, with D perhaps being TRBD1 or TRBD2 (5 bases each). Germline CDR1 MNHNS, CDR2 SASEGT. V dropped 6 bases and J dropped 7 bases, with 13 bases sitting between them. This CDR3 region has 13 residues. The CDR3 nucleotides are TGTGCCAGCAGCCCCGGGGCCCAAAATGAGCAGTTCTTC. Encoded protein: CASSPGAQNEQFF.

The chain links TRBV7-3 to TRBJ1-1; 9 bases are a match to TRBD1. Germline V gene data show CDR1 as SGHTA and CDR2 as FQGTGA. Trimming cost V 6 bases and J 5 bases; bases outside gene matches: 7. This CDR3 has 14 residues. The CDR3 DNA reads TGTGCCAGCAGGGAACAGGGGGCTAGTACTGAAGCTTTCTTT. As protein: CASREQGASTEAFF.

The chain joins TRBV28 to TRBJ2-3, with 7 positions matching TRBD2. J was trimmed by 0 bases and V by 5 bases; bases with no gene match: 8. This CDR3 is 16 amino acids long. Germline V gene sequence: CDR1 MDHEN, CDR2 SYDVKM. This CDR3 reads CASSPHGSGSTDTQYF. The DNA of the CDR3 is TGTGCCAGCAGTCCCCATGGTAGCGGGAGCACAGATACGCAGTATTTT.

In nucleotides, the CDR3 is TGCGCCAGCAGCCATGTAGACAGGTCCAATGAGCAGTTCTTC. This gives the protein CASSHVDRSNEQFF. V is TRBV4-1 and J is TRBJ2-1, with D maybe TRBD1 (6 bases). CDR3 length: 14 amino acids. The V gene's germline CDR1 is MGHRA and CDR2 YSYEKL. The ends were cut back, 3 bases at V and 6 bases at J, with 12 bases in the middle.

V gene TRBV28 combines with J gene TRBJ2-1; the match to TRBD2 covers 8 bases. CDR1 is MDHEN and CDR2 is SYDVKM in the germline V gene. This CDR3 spans 12 amino acids. V shed 10 bases, J shed 6 bases, and the junction held 5 bases outside the gene matches. The CDR3 nucleotides read TGTGCCACTACTAGCGGAGGCAATGAGCAGTTCTTC. Protein sequence: CATTSGGNEQFF.

This clone was detected only once. The chain uses TRBV10-1 and TRBJ1-4; D is uncertain. Germline CDR1 and CDR2: WNHNN and SYGVQD (reference sequence). This CDR3 spans 14 amino acids. The V end lost 7 bases, the J end lost 8 bases, and 17 bases lay between the germline ends. CDR3 DNA: TGCGCCAGCAAATTCTCCTCCTCGTCCGAAAAACTGTTTTTT. Protein product: CASKFSSSSEKLFF.